This paragraph reports one T cell receptor (beta chain). Repertoires were generated with immunoSEQ multiplex PCR, while TCRdb's copy carries only in-frame clones and drops some. This sample has 250,000 to 300,000 clones, with almost 85% found just once. The germline V gene encodes CDR1 SNHLY and CDR2 FYNNEI. J gave up 3 bases and V 2 bases, and 7 bases lay outside the gene matches. The CDR3 extends over 15 amino acids. The data are from a study of blood T cell repertoires in COVID-19. On the study more broadly: Researchers got acute and convalescent COVID-19 samples from the United States, Italy and Spain. PBMCs, B-cell-depleted T cells, or T cells were the source of the cDNA or gDNA that made up the material.

The clonotype comes from a man aged 50 or older with active or convalescent COVID-19. Source material: peripheral blood. This chain links TRBV2 with TRBJ2-7, with 7 bases lining up with TRBD2. CDR3 bases: TGTGCCAGCAGTGAATTCGCGGGAGCGATCTACGAGCAGTACTTC. Amino acid sequence: CASSEFAGAIYEQYF.